The entry that follows covers one TCR beta chain sequence. Its matching antigen is unknown. Using immunoSEQ multiplex PCR, the repertoire was profiled, and TCRdb retains in-frame clones only, with some absent. Here the sample spans around 2,800 clones, roughly 27% being singletons. These data belong to a study of T cells in localized non-small cell lung cancer. General study results and limits: The greatest T cell clonality was found in uninvolved adjacent lung (higher than in tumor).

Germline-derived CDR1 and CDR2 are SGDLS and YYNGEE. The CDR3 has 14 residues. V was pared by 6 bases and J by 2 bases, with 12 bases between. This sequence joins TRBV9 and TRBJ1-3; the D is unclear. Specimen: lung tumor tissue, collected before any cancer treatment. The TCR sequence derives from a female donor older than 55 with stage I lung adenocarcinoma. CDR3 region: CASTTLDPGNTIYF. CDR3 sequence (DNA): TGTGCCAGCACCACCTTAGATCCTGGAAACACCATATATTTT.